Listed below are T cell receptor beta chains from one sample, sequenced in a study of CD8 T cells in ankylosing spondylitis. TCRdb reprocessed the 5' RACE reads with MiXCR, giving one entry per CDR3 protein. In the table there are 450,000 or so distinct CDR3 sequences, roughly 26% of which are singletons. What was sequenced was blood, either unsorted or a sorted T cell fraction (not recorded which). These receptors were obtained from a male donor with ankylosing spondylitis. CDR3s include the opening cysteine and the closing phenylalanine or tryptophan. The D gene is left open where the match is weak. Size is omitted from some rows. Given values are once, few, many or a class for expanded clones.

clone_size j_call v_call d_call cdr3_aa cdr3_nt
few TRBJ2-3 TRBV20-1 TRBD2 CSARGGSGLAGTSTDTQYF TGCAGTGCTAGAGGAGGTTCGGGACTAGCGGGAACTAGCACAGATACGCAGTATTTT
NA TRBJ2-1 TRBV24-1 NA CATSDPRALSYNEQFF TGTGCCACCAGTGACCCCCGGGCGCTATCCTACAATGAGCAGTTCTTC
few TRBJ1-1 TRBV21-1 NA CASSKRDGPFALNTEAFF TGTGCCAGCAGCAAAAGGGACGGCCCCTTCGCTTTGAACACTGAAGCTTTCTTT
few TRBJ2-5 TRBV4-1 NA CASSQDRSGSETQYF TGCGCCAGCAGCCAAGATCGTTCGGGATCAGAGACCCAGTACTTC
NA TRBJ2-1 TRBV7-8 TRBD2 CASSLFSGTTSYNEQFF TGTGCCAGCAGCTTATTTAGCGGGACCACTTCCTACAATGAGCAGTTCTTC
few TRBJ2-1 TRBV7-9 TRBD2 CASSLQPGLASGEQFF TGTGCCAGCAGCTTACAACCGGGACTAGCGTCGGGGGAGCAGTTCTTC
NA TRBJ2-1 TRBV15 NA CATSRVGFNEQFF TGTGCCACCAGCAGAGTTGGATTTAATGAGCAGTTCTTC
few TRBJ2-3 TRBV7-2 TRBD2 CASSLTAGGSTDTQYF TGTGCCAGCAGCTTAACAGCGGGAGGGAGCACAGATACGCAGTATTTT
NA TRBJ2-5 TRBV5-1 TRBD2 CASSSTLAGGETQYF TGCGCCAGCAGCTCGACACTAGCGGGAGGAGAGACCCAGTACTTC
few TRBJ1-2 TRBV28 NA CASGSGSNYGYTF TGTGCCAGTGGCTCGGGCAGTAACTATGGCTACACCTTC
NA TRBJ2-7 TRBV5-1 NA CASSPGGDSYEQYF TGCGCCAGCAGCCCCGGGGGCGACTCCTACGAGCAGTACTTC
once TRBJ2-2 TRBV5-1 NA CASSFPTVTNTGELFF TGCGCCAGCAGCTTCCCGACAGTCACGAACACCGGGGAGCTGTTTTTT
NA TRBJ2-2 TRBV7-2 NA CASTRGMGELFF TGTGCCAGCACCCGCGGGATGGGGGAGCTGTTTTTT
few TRBJ2-1 TRBV5-1 NA CASSFPQGTGESYNEQFF TGCGCCAGCAGCTTCCCGCAGGGCACGGGAGAATCCTACAATGAGCAGTTCTTC
NA TRBJ1-2 TRBV5-1 NA CASSLANAREYGYTF TGCGCCAGCAGCTTGGCCAACGCCAGGGAGTATGGCTACACCTTC
few TRBJ1-3 TRBV18 NA CASSPMTTGQSSGNTIYF TGTGCCAGCTCACCAATGACGACAGGTCAAAGCTCTGGAAACACCATATATTTT
NA TRBJ2-2 TRBV12-3/TRBV12-4 TRBD2 CASSFLAGGPNGELFF TGTGCCAGCAGTTTCCTAGCGGGAGGGCCTAACGGGGAGCTGTTTTTT
few TRBJ2-1 TRBV6-1 TRBD2 CASSEVASGRAGQFF TGTGCCAGCAGTGAAGTCGCTAGCGGGAGGGCTGGGCAGTTCTTC
NA TRBJ2-4 TRBV29-1 TRBD1 CSVPDRGGIQYF TGCAGCGTTCCTGACAGGGGTGGCATTCAGTACTTC
NA TRBJ2-6 TRBV20-1 NA CSASRRHSGANVLTF TGCAGTGCTAGTCGACGGCACTCTGGGGCCAACGTCCTGACTTTC
NA TRBJ2-2 TRBV15 TRBD2 CATSRGTSGSNTGELFF TGTGCCACCAGCAGAGGGACTAGCGGGAGTAACACCGGGGAGCTGTTTTTT
NA TRBJ2-5 TRBV7-8 NA CASSLVQKETQYF TGTGCCAGCAGCTTAGTTCAGAAAGAGACCCAGTACTTC
many TRBJ2-1 TRBV5-1 TRBD2 CASSLLAGDGYNEQFF TGCGCCAGCAGCTTGCTAGCGGGAGACGGCTACAATGAGCAGTTCTTC
NA TRBJ2-7 TRBV29-1 NA CSVGAEYEQYF TGCAGCGTTGGGGCGGAGTACGAGCAGTACTTC
NA TRBJ2-5 TRBV5-4 NA CASSTQGSETQYF TGTGCCAGCAGCACCCAGGGATCGGAGACCCAGTACTTC
few TRBJ1-6 TRBV12-3/TRBV12-4 NA CASMVGGGSPLHF TGTGCCAGTATGGTAGGGGGAGGTTCACCCCTCCACTTT
few TRBJ2-2 TRBV6-2/TRBV6-3 TRBD2 CASSHHSGRAGELFF TGTGCCAGCAGCCATCATAGCGGGAGGGCCGGGGAGCTGTTTTTT
NA TRBJ2-1 TRBV9 TRBD2 CASSVVWGEGLNEQFF TGTGCCAGCAGCGTAGTATGGGGGGAGGGGCTCAATGAGCAGTTCTTC
NA TRBJ2-3 TRBV28 NA CASVAYPSTDTQYF TGTGCCAGCGTGGCGTACCCTAGCACAGATACGCAGTATTTT
many TRBJ2-1 TRBV5-1 NA CASSLGAAYNEQFF TGCGCCAGCAGCTTGGGCGCGGCTTACAATGAGCAGTTCTTC
few TRBJ1-4 TRBV29-1 NA CSVARNEKLFF TGCAGCGTTGCCAGAAATGAAAAACTGTTTTTT
NA TRBJ2-6 TRBV27 TRBD1 CASSSGTGSGANVLTF TGTGCCAGCAGTTCCGGGACAGGGTCTGGGGCCAACGTCCTGACTTTC
few TRBJ2-2 TRBV11-3 NA CASSSPRQVNTGELFF TGTGCCAGCAGCTCTCCCAGACAGGTCAACACCGGGGAGCTGTTTTTT
NA TRBJ2-3 TRBV2 TRBD2 CASQVAGTTDTQYF TGTGCCAGCCAGGTAGCGGGGACCACAGATACGCAGTATTTT
few TRBJ2-7 TRBV29-1 NA CSVGKADTYEQYF TGCAGCGTCGGCAAGGCGGACACCTACGAGCAGTACTTC
few TRBJ2-7 TRBV7-2 TRBD1 CASSLTPGQGRDEQYF TGTGCCAGCAGCTTAACTCCGGGACAGGGGAGGGACGAGCAGTACTTC
few TRBJ1-4 TRBV20-1 TRBD1 CSASPRTGVGKLFF TGCAGTGCTAGCCCGAGGACAGGGGTTGGAAAACTGTTTTTT
few TRBJ2-1 TRBV4-2 TRBD2 CASSQAGTRHNEQFF TGTGCCAGCAGCCAGGCCGGGACTAGACACAATGAGCAGTTCTTC
once TRBJ1-5 TRBV5-1 NA CASRTGTNSNQPQHF TGCGCCAGCAGGACCGGGACAAATAGCAATCAGCCCCAGCATTTT
few TRBJ2-5 TRBV6-2/TRBV6-3 TRBD2 CASSFGSGNAETQYF TGTGCCAGCAGTTTTGGTAGCGGGAACGCCGAGACCCAGTACTTC
NA TRBJ2-5 TRBV20-1 NA CSARDSGLETQYF TGCAGTGCTAGAGATTCAGGGTTGGAGACCCAGTACTTC
few TRBJ2-2 TRBV24-1 TRBD2 CATSDPSAGGNTGELFF TGTGCCACCAGTGATCCTTCCGCGGGAGGGAACACCGGGGAGCTGTTTTTT
many TRBJ2-1 TRBV7-2 NA CASSLSKVPYNEQFF TGTGCCAGCAGCTTAAGTAAGGTTCCCTACAATGAGCAGTTCTTC
NA TRBJ2-5 TRBV6-1 TRBD2 CASRRTSGMYQETQYF TGTGCCAGCAGGAGGACTAGCGGGATGTACCAAGAGACCCAGTACTTC
few TRBJ2-4 TRBV6-5 NA CASSYAPGDGNIQYF TGTGCCAGCAGTTACGCCCCCGGGGACGGGAACATTCAGTACTTC
NA TRBJ1-5 TRBV29-1 NA CSVEGGPGQPQHF TGCAGCGTTGAGGGGGGTCCGGGTCAGCCCCAGCATTTT
NA TRBJ2-3 TRBV7-8 NA CASSPAAASTQYF TGTGCCAGCAGCCCCGCGGCCGCAAGTACGCAGTATTTT
many TRBJ2-2 TRBV11-2 TRBD2 CASSPQSGANTGELFF TGTGCCAGCAGCCCCCAGAGCGGGGCGAACACCGGGGAGCTGTTTTTT
NA TRBJ2-2 TRBV2 NA CASSQSRTNTGELFF TGTGCCAGCAGTCAATCTCGAACGAACACCGGGGAGCTGTTTTTT
NA TRBJ2-7 TRBV19 NA CASSTPRGRVTSSEQYF TGTGCCAGTAGTACCCCACGGGGCAGGGTGACCTCTTCCGAGCAGTACTTC
many TRBJ1-5 TRBV5-6 TRBD1 CASSLWDRVNQPQHF TGTGCCAGCAGCTTATGGGACAGGGTCAATCAGCCCCAGCATTTT
few TRBJ1-2 TRBV7-9 NA CASGADWDYGYTF TGTGCCAGCGGGGCGGACTGGGACTATGGCTACACCTTC
NA TRBJ2-1 TRBV12-5 TRBD1 CASGWTGTYNEQFF TGTGCTAGTGGCTGGACAGGGACCTACAATGAGCAGTTCTTC
NA TRBJ2-1 TRBV5-1 NA CASSFSEGGANEQFF TGCGCCAGCAGCTTTTCCGAGGGGGGGGCCAATGAGCAGTTCTTC
few TRBJ1-5 TRBV20-1 TRBD1 CSARDPAGGGQPQHF TGCAGTGCTAGAGATCCTGCAGGGGGCGGTCAGCCCCAGCATTTT
NA TRBJ2-3 TRBV5-1 TRBD2 CASSLEGSSGIGDTQYF TGCGCCAGCAGCTTGGAGGGGTCTAGCGGGATAGGAGATACGCAGTATTTT
NA TRBJ1-1 TRBV27 NA CASSSAGGAFF TGTGCCAGCAGTTCGGCGGGGGGAGCTTTCTTT
few TRBJ2-1 TRBV29-1 TRBD2 CSVRPGRDNEQFF TGCAGCGTCCGTCCGGGGAGGGACAATGAGCAGTTCTTC
NA TRBJ1-5 TRBV20-1 NA CSGRSGGSGQPQHF TGCAGTGGACGTTCGGGGGGCAGCGGGCAGCCCCAGCATTTT
few TRBJ2-5 TRBV6-2/TRBV6-3 TRBD2 CASSSWGSGTQETQYF TGTGCCAGCAGTTCGTGGGGTAGCGGGACTCAAGAGACCCAGTACTTC